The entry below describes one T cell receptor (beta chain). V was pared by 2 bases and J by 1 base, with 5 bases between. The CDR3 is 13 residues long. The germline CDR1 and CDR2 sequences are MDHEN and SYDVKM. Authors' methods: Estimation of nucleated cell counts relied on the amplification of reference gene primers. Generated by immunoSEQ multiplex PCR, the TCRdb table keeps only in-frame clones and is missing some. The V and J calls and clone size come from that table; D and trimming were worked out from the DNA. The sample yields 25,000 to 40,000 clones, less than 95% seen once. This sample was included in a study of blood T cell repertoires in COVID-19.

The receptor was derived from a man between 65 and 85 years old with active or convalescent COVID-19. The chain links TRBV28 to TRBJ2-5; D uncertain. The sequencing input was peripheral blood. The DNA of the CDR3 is TGTGCCAGCAGTTTAAGACTCCAAGAGACCCAGTACTTC. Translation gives CASSLRLQETQYF.